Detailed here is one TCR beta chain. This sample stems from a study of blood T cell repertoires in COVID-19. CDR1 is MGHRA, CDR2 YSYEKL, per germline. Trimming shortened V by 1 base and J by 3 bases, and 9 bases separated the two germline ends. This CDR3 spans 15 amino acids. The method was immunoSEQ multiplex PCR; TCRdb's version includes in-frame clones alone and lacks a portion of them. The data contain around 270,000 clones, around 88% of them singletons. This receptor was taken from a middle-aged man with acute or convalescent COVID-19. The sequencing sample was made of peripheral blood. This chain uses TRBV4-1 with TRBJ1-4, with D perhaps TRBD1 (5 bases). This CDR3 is CASSQVTGSNEKLFF. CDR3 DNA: TGCGCCAGCAGCCAAGTCACAGGCTCTAATGAAAAACTGTTTTTT.